The 32 T cell receptor beta chains presented below share a single source sample, sequenced in a study of human T cells and chemical hapten exposure (dated by TCRdb to about 2021). Library preparation was by RACE. These reads were obtained on a NextSeq 500. TCRdb trimmed public reads at Q25 via fastp, called clones via MiXCR and kept in-frame beta chains. Rows are unified per CDR3 protein, each entry keeping the most common DNA and genes. Within this sample are about 73,000 distinct CDR3 sequences, with around 8.8% of them counted one time only. Jointly, the top ten make up approximately 3.4% of the sample. The time point label here, explained by the study, means: patch test 2, 6 weeks after DPC sensitization. According to the study, the label for this sample's treatment or condition signals: therapeutic diphenylcyclopropenone sensitization with weekly scalp DPC. The sample was whole blood, taken in connection with sensitization to the hapten diphenylcyclopropenone (DPC). The receptors here all came from a woman in her forties or fifties with alopecia areata. Some clones in this sample may be carry-over from other donors' samples.

The chain has TRBV14 and TRBJ2-4, with a possible D match to TRBD1 (6 bases). V was trimmed by 4 bases and J by 1 base, leaving 11 bases between them. The CDR3 has 15 residues. Per germline, CDR1 SGHDN and CDR2 FVKESK. The CDR3 reads CASSRTDRAKNIQYF. CDR3 bases: TGTGCCAGCAGCCGCACCGACAGGGCCAAAAACATTCAGTACTTC.

Only a few counts were recorded for this clonotype. J is TRBJ2-3 and V is TRBV14; D call uncertain. V gave up 2 bases and J gave up 0 bases, with 6 bases separating them. Germline V lookup: CDR1 SGHDN, CDR2 FVKESK. CDR3 length equals 14 residues. The CDR3 DNA follows: TGTGCCAGCAGCCAATCGTACAGCACAGATACGCAGTATTTT. Translation gives CASSQSYSTDTQYF.

This clonotype was seen more than once but under ten times. This sequence joins TRBV15 and TRBJ2-1, with 7 positions matching TRBD2. The germline gives CDR1 LNHNV, CDR2 YYDKDF (reference sequence). V dropped 4 bases and J dropped 7; count of bases not matched to a gene: 10. The CDR3 consists of 15 residues. In DNA, the CDR3 is TGTGCCACCAGCATCGGCGGGAGAACTAGGAATGAGCAGTTCTTC. Protein sequence: CATSIGGRTRNEQFF.

In this sample, this clonotype turned up once. This chain uses TRBV29-1 with TRBJ1-5; D remains ambiguous. The CDR3 covers 13 residues. Per germline, CDR1 SQVTM and CDR2 ANQGSEA. V was clipped by 3 bases and J by 7 bases, with 13 bases between them. CDR3 protein: CSVDTGSGQPQHF. CDR3 in DNA: TGCAGCGTTGACACCGGGAGCGGGCAGCCCCAGCATTTT.

This chain connects TRBV7-2 to TRBJ2-3; possibly TRBD2 for D (7 bases). Germline V lookup: CDR1 SGHTA, CDR2 FQGNSA. The V end lost 7 bases, the J end lost 2 bases, and 25 bases lay between the germline ends. The CDR3 length is 18 residues. CDR3 nucleotides: TGTGCCAGCAAGCTTAGGGGGGGTCCGACGGGCCCCACAGATACGCAGTATTTT. Translating gives CASKLRGGPTGPTDTQYF. Based on the CDR3 plus reference TRBV7-2 and TRBJ2-3, the full variable domain is GAGVSQSPSNKVTEKGKDVELRCDPISGHTALYWYRQSLGQGLEFLIYFQGNSAPDKSGLPSDRFSAERTGGSVSTLTIQRTQQEDSAVYLCASKLRGGPTGPTDTQYFGPGTRLTVL.

The V and J genes are TRBV9 and TRBJ2-5, with a possible D match to TRBD2 (5 bases). The germline gives CDR1 SGDLS, CDR2 YYNGEE. There are 14 residues in the CDR3. V lost 2 bases, J lost 5 bases, and 13 bases lay in between. CDR3 sequence reads: CASSVLASRETQYF. The CDR3, as DNA: TGTGCCAGCAGCGTTCTAGCATCGAGGGAGACCCAGTACTTC.

This clonotype has more than one count but fewer than ten. The chain combines TRBV3-1 with TRBJ1-5; 7 positions agree with TRBD1. In germline, CDR1 is LGHDT, CDR2 YNNKEL (reference sequence). This CDR3 is built from 13 residues. V dropped 6 bases and J dropped 7; count of bases not matched to a gene: 6. The CDR3 nucleotides are TGTGCCAGCAGTCCGACAGGGTTGCAGCCCCAGCATTTT. Its protein is CASSPTGLQPQHF.

V gene TRBV2 combines with J gene TRBJ2-6; no firm D call. The CDR3 extends over 14 amino acids. V was cut by 6 bases and J by 0 bases, with 6 bases left in between. Per the germline V gene, CDR1 is SNHLY and CDR2 is FYNNEI. DNA for the CDR3: TGTGCCAGCAGGACGGGCTCTGGGGCCAACGTCCTGACTTTC. Amino acid sequence: CASRTGSGANVLTF.

The genes are TRBV6-5 and TRBJ2-7; a weak D match, TRBD2 (5 bases). V was shortened by 7 bases and J by 6 bases, with 16 bases between the two germline ends. Germline V CDR1 and CDR2: MNHEY, SVGAGI. The CDR3 has 13 residues. CDR3 in DNA: TGTGCCAGCAAAATCAAGGGCGCGGGCGAGCAGTACTTC. Translation gives CASKIKGAGEQYF.

This clonotype was counted ten times or more. The rearrangement links TRBV2 to TRBJ1-5; D ambiguous. The CDR3 runs to 12 residues. V gave up 6 bases and J gave up 4 bases, with 7 bases separating them. The germline CDR1 and CDR2 sequences are SNHLY and FYNNEI. CDR3 loop: CASRTANQPQHF. CDR3 bases: TGTGCCAGCAGAACAGCTAATCAGCCCCAGCATTTT.

The table lists this clonotype with many counts. The chain is built from TRBV4-3 and TRBJ1-1, with 8 bases matching TRBD1. Looked up from germline, CDR1 is LGHNA and CDR2 is YSLEER. The CDR3 has 16 residues. V shed 6 bases, J shed 3 bases, and the junction held 12 bases outside the gene matches. In DNA form, the CDR3 reads TGCGCCAGCAGTCGGACCCAGGGGGCGCGTCACACTGAAGCTTTCTTT. Protein sequence: CASSRTQGARHTEAFF.

This chain joins TRBV6-5 and TRBJ2-3; tentatively, D is TRBD1 (6 bases). The CDR3 runs 12 residues. Deletions cut 11 bases from V and 6 bases from J, with 15 bases between. Germline-derived CDR1 and CDR2 are MNHEY and SVGAGI. Here the CDR3 reads CAPRTARDTQYF. The CDR3 bases are TGTGCCCCCAGGACAGCCCGGGATACGCAGTATTTT.

The chain uses TRBV27 and TRBJ1-4; a possible D gene is TRBD1 (5 bases). Trimming pared 1 base from V and 7 bases from J, leaving 13 bases between. The CDR3 extends over 15 amino acids. Germline CDR1 and CDR2: MNHEY and SMNVEV (reference sequence). CDR3 DNA: TGTGCCAGCAGTTTATTTTCCAGGGACGGTGAAAAACTGTTTTTT. It translates to CASSLFSRDGEKLFF.

This clonotype has just a few counts. V gene TRBV5-1 combines with J gene TRBJ2-1, with D maybe TRBD2 (5 bases). Germline lookup yields CDR1 SGHRS and CDR2 YFSETQ. Trimming removed 2 bases from V and 5 bases from J, with 11 bases in between. The length of the CDR3 is 14 residues. CDR3 DNA: TGCGCCAGCAGCTTAGCGGTCGGGGACAATGAGCAGTTCTTC. This encodes CASSLAVGDNEQFF.

This clonotype was detected only a few times. The V call is TRBV6-5, the J call TRBJ1-5; weak D call: TRBD1 (6 bases). The CDR3 is 15 amino acids. With 4 bases removed from V and 1 base from J, the gap between germline ends came to 11 bases. The germline V gene has CDR1 MNHEY and CDR2 SVGAGI. The CDR3 DNA reads as TGTGCCAGCAGTTTTGGGACACCCAGCAATCAGCCCCAGCATTTT. Translated, it gives CASSFGTPSNQPQHF.

The chain links TRBV5-1 to TRBJ2-1; 8 positions match TRBD1. Germline V gene lookup returns CDR1 SGHRS and CDR2 YFSETQ. V shed 3 bases, J shed 9 bases, and the junction held 5 bases outside the gene matches. The CDR3 runs to 13 residues. The DNA of the CDR3 is TGCGCCAGCAGCTCTACAGGGGGGAGTGAGCAGTTCTTC. It yields the protein CASSSTGGSEQFF. Full variable domain (missing parts from reference TRBV5-1 and TRBJ2-1): KAGVTQTPRYLIKTRGQQVTLSCSPISGHRSVSWYQQTPGQGLQFLFEYFSETQRNKGNFPGRFSGRQFSNSRSEMNVSTLELGDSALYLCASSSTGGSEQFFGPGTRLTVL.

This clonotype appeared many times. This rearrangement joins TRBV7-9 to TRBJ1-1; TRBD1 agrees at 8 bases. V trimming: 5 bases; J trimming: 1 base; junction bases outside the gene matches: 9. The CDR3 covers 16 residues. Germline lookup yields CDR1 SEHNR and CDR2 FQNEAQ (reference sequence). CDR3 loop: CASSPGQGGTNTEAFF. The CDR3 DNA is TGTGCCAGCAGCCCCGGACAGGGCGGCACGAACACTGAAGCTTTCTTT.

There are a few counts of this clonotype. One end of the junction fails to match germline, which may point to a read error. CDR3 DNA: TGTGCCAGCAGCTTGCCGGGAGTAAATCCAGACACCCTCTTC. It yields the protein CASSLPGVNPDTLF. This chain connects TRBV5-4 to TRBJ2-7; tentative D call: TRBD2 (6 bases). In germline, CDR1 is SGHNT, CDR2 YYREEE (reference sequence). The CDR3 spans 14 residues.

Notes on this clonotype: Since the CDR3 does not end with the conserved phenylalanine or tryptophan, this likely comes from a read error. This chain links TRBV4-1 with TRBJ1-3; TRBD1 matches 8 bases. J gave up 3 bases and V 5 bases, and 6 bases lay outside the gene matches. The CDR3 runs 15 residues. CDR1 MGHRA and CDR2 YSYEKL come from the germline V gene. The DNA for the CDR3 is TGCGCCAGCAGCTCCCGACAGGGGAATGGAAACACCATATATGTT. Translating it yields CASSSRQGNGNTIYV.

J is TRBJ2-3 and V is TRBV5-4; the D gene could be TRBD1 or TRBD2 (6 bases each). Trimming shortened V by 5 bases and J by 3 bases, and 16 bases separated the two germline ends. Germline V gene data show CDR1 as SGHNT and CDR2 as YYREEE (reference sequence). This CDR3 has 15 residues. This CDR3 reads CASRIGGRGTDTQYF. In DNA form, the CDR3 reads TGTGCCAGCAGGATAGGGGGGAGAGGGACAGATACGCAGTATTTT.

This clonotype was detected ten times or more. Here the CDR3 reads CASSEAPQAGANVLTF. The CDR3 DNA reads TGTGCCAGCAGTGAAGCGCCGCAGGCTGGGGCCAACGTCCTGACTTTC. This chain links TRBV2 with TRBJ2-6; D not resolved. Germline V gene sequence: CDR1 SNHLY, CDR2 FYNNEI. The CDR3 is 16 amino acids. V lost 0 bases and J 2 bases, leaving 8 bases between the germline ends.

This clonotype was picked up a small number of times. The chain combines TRBV3-1 with TRBJ2-7; D unclear. Between the trimmed V and J ends, which lost 1 base and 5 bases, there was a span of 6 bases. The CDR3 covers 12 residues. CDR1 is LGHDT and CDR2 is YNNKEL in the germline V gene (reference sequence). The CDR3 spells CASSQVEDEQYF. CDR3 DNA sequence: TGTGCCAGCAGCCAAGTTGAAGACGAGCAGTACTTC.

This clonotype was seen a few times. The chain couples TRBV27 to TRBJ2-1, with 9 bases fitting TRBD1. V shed 6 bases, J shed 5 bases, and the junction held 2 bases outside the gene matches. The germline CDR1 and CDR2 sequences are MNHEY and SMNVEV (reference sequence). The CDR3 runs 13 residues. Here the CDR3 reads CASSYRGHNEQFF. As DNA, the CDR3 is TGTGCCAGCAGCTACAGGGGGCACAATGAGCAGTTCTTC.

There are a few counts of this clonotype. V and J are TRBV6-6 and TRBJ1-6; 9 bases align to TRBD1. This CDR3 has 16 amino acids. Trimming at V came to 6 bases and at J to 7 bases, leaving 10 bases not matched to a gene. CDR1 and CDR2 from the germline V gene are MNHNY and SVGAGI (reference sequence). The CDR3 sequence is CASSWDRVADNSPLHF. CDR3 sequence (DNA): TGTGCCAGCAGCTGGGACAGGGTCGCCGACAATTCACCCCTCCACTTT.

The V and J genes are TRBV5-1 and TRBJ2-2; perhaps TRBD1 as D (6 bases). The germline V and J ends were trimmed by 4 bases and 0 bases, with 10 bases remaining between them. This CDR3 spans 15 amino acids. Germline assignment: CDR1 SGHRS and CDR2 YFSETQ. Written as DNA, the CDR3 is TGCGCCAGCAGCCTAGACAGGCCGAACACCGGGGAGCTGTTTTTT. This gives the protein CASSLDRPNTGELFF.

This clonotype was seen only a few times. The V call is TRBV6-5, the J call TRBJ2-5, with a weak D call TRBD1 (6 bases). V was clipped by 6 bases and J by 7 bases, with 15 bases between them. CDR3 length: 13 amino acids. Germline V gene data show CDR1 as MNHEY and CDR2 as SVGAGI. The CDR3 loop reads CASSIGQLGTQYF. The CDR3 DNA sequence: TGTGCCAGCAGCATAGGACAGCTGGGGACCCAGTACTTC.

The CDR3 loop is CASSLTRGNQPQHF. As DNA, the CDR3 is TGTGCCAGCAGTTTAACCCGGGGCAATCAGCCCCAGCATTTT. V gene TRBV27 combines with J gene TRBJ1-5; D ambiguous. CDR1 MNHEY and CDR2 SMNVEV come from the germline V gene (reference sequence). Between the trimmed V and J ends, which lost 2 bases and 2 bases, there was a span of 7 bases. The CDR3 contains 14 residues.

Here the CDR3 reads CASSFGYHNEQFF. DNA of the CDR3: TGTGCCAGCAGCTTCGGCTACCACAATGAGCAGTTCTTC. The chain uses TRBV5-5 and TRBJ2-1; D not certain. V was pared by 2 bases and J by 5 bases, with 8 bases between. There are 13 residues in the CDR3. Germline V gene data show CDR1 as SGHKS and CDR2 as YYEKEE (reference sequence).

This clonotype was counted between two and nine times. The V gene is TRBV29-1, the J gene TRBJ2-3; unclear D gene. This CDR3 comprises 13 residues. Trimming removed 4 bases from V and 6 bases from J, with 14 bases in between. Germline V gene data show CDR1 as SQVTM and CDR2 as ANQGSEA. CDR3 protein: CSVGPFHLDTQYF. In DNA form, the CDR3 reads TGCAGCGTTGGGCCGTTCCACCTCGATACGCAGTATTTT.

This CDR3 reads CASSYSEGMGNQPQHF. The CDR3 DNA sequence: TGTGCCAGCAGTTACTCGGAAGGTATGGGCAATCAGCCCCAGCATTTT. The chain has TRBV6-6 and TRBJ1-5; D is unresolved. The V and J ends lost 0 bases and 2 bases respectively, with 11 bases between them. The CDR3 has 16 amino acids. Looked up from germline, CDR1 is MNHNY and CDR2 is SVGAGI (reference sequence).

The sample holds many counts of this clonotype. CDR3 sequence reads: CASSFSGGETQYF. The CDR3 bases are TGTGCCAGCAGCTTTTCAGGGGGAGAGACCCAGTACTTC. The chain joins TRBV11-2 to TRBJ2-5; TRBD1 aligns across 7 bases. V gave up 3 bases and J gave up 4 bases; unmatched junction bases: 2. The CDR3 has 13 amino acids. The germline gives CDR1 SGHAT, CDR2 FQNNGV.

This clonotype was recorded many times. The rearrangement uses TRBV7-9 and TRBJ2-5, with a tentative D call TRBD2 (5 bases). Germline V gene sequence: CDR1 SEHNR, CDR2 FQNEAQ (reference sequence). Trimming shortened V by 4 bases and J by 0 bases, and 9 bases separated the two germline ends. The CDR3 extends over 14 amino acids. The CDR3 nucleotides are TGTGCCAGCAGCTCGGGGTCCCACCAAGAGACCCAGTACTTC. Encoded protein: CASSSGSHQETQYF.